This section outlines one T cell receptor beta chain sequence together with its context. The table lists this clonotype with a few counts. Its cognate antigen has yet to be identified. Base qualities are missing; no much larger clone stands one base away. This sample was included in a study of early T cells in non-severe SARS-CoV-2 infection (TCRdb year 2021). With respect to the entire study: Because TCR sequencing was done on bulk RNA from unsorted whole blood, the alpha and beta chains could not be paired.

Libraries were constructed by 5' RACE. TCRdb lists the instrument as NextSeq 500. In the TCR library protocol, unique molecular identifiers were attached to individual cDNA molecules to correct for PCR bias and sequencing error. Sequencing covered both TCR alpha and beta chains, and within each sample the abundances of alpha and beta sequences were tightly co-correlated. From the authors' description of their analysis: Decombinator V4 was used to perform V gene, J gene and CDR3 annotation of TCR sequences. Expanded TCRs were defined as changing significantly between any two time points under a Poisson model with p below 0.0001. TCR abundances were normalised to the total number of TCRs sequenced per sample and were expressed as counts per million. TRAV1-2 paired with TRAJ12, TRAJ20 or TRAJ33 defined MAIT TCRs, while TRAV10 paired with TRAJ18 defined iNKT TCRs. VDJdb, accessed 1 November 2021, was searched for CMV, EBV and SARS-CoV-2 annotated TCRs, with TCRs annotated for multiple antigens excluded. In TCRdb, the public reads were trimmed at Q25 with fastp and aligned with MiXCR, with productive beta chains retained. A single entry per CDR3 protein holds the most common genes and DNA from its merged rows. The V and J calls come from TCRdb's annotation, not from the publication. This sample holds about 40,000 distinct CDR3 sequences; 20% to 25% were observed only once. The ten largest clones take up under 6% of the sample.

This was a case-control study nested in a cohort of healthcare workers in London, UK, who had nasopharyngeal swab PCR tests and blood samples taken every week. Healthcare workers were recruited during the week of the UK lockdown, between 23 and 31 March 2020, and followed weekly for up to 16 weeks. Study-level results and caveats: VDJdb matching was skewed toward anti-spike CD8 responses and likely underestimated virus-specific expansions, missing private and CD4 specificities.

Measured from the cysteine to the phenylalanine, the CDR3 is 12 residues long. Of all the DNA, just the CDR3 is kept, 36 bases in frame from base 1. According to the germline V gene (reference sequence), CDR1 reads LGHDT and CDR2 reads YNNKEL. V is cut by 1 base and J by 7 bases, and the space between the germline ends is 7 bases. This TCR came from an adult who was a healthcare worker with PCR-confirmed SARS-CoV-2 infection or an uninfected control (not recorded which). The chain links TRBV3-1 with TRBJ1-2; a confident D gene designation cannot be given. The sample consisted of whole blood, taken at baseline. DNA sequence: TGTGCCAGCAGCCAAGGACGTGGTGGCTACACCTTC. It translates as CASSQGRGGYTF.